The 32 T cell receptor beta chains reported below all come from one sample, sequenced in a study of shared clonotypes between healthy human individuals (TCRdb year 2020). Library creation used the immunoSEQ multiplex PCR assay. TCRdb took over this immuneACCESS table, retaining in-frame rearrangements with V and J assigned. Such tables are incomplete; in checked studies, under half of the missing clones stem from an unresolved V gene, and the remainder is unexplained. In all, the sample holds 2.5 million or so clones, and just over 90% of those were seen once. Over 0.12% of the sample is held by the ten biggest clonotypes. The sample was naive CD4+ T cells sorted from blood. The intended sense of this specimen's cell subset or site label: CD45RA+ positively selected. The receptors come from a man aged 18-30 years in good health.

The chain joins TRBV2 to TRBJ2-3; no clear D. V was cut by 5 bases and J by 0 bases, with 15 bases left in between. Germline CDR1 is SNHLY and CDR2 is FYNNEI. The CDR3 length is 16 residues. In nucleotides, the CDR3 is TGTGCCAGCAGTCTCCTCGGGCCACCAAGCACAGATACGCAGTATTTT. This codes for CASSLLGPPSTDTQYF.

This chain uses TRBV5-6 with TRBJ2-5; D is perhaps TRBD1 (7 bases). The CDR3 runs to 15 residues. CDR1 and CDR2 from the germline V gene are SGHDT and YYEEEE. V was pared by 2 bases and J by 1 base, with 12 bases between. The DNA for the CDR3 is TGTGCCAGCAGCTTTTTCAGGGGGGTCCAAGAGACCCAGTACTTC. Translation: CASSFFRGVQETQYF.

The rearrangement links TRBV21-1 to TRBJ1-2; the D call of TRBD1 is as the table states it, not checked on the DNA. TRBV21-1 is a recognized pseudogene. The CDR3 runs to 16 residues. The CDR3 nucleotides read TGTGCCAGCAGCAAAGAGCAGGCCGTAGCTAACTATGGCTACACCTTC. Encoded protein: CASSKEQAVANYGYTF.

The chain joins TRBV7-8 to TRBJ1-4, with D possibly matching TRBD1 (5 bases). Per germline, CDR1 SGHVS and CDR2 FQNEAQ. CDR3 size: 20 residues. With 2 bases removed from V and 0 bases from J, the gap between germline ends came to 22 bases. CDR3 loop: CASSLSPPRGVLATNEKLFF. CDR3 DNA sequence: TGTGCCAGCAGCTTATCTCCGCCGCGGGGGGTATTAGCAACTAATGAAAAACTGTTTTTT.

J is TRBJ2-7 and V is TRBV5-4; 11 positions match TRBD1. The CDR3 runs to 17 residues. V shed 3 bases, J shed 6 bases, and the junction held 14 bases outside the gene matches. CDR1 SGHNT and CDR2 YYREEE come from the germline V gene (reference sequence). The CDR3: CASSSPKQDRGLGEQYF. The DNA of the CDR3 is TGTGCCAGCAGCTCTCCAAAACAGGACAGGGGGCTCGGCGAGCAGTACTTC.

Worth noting for this clone: Other nucleotide sequences from this sample produce the same CDR3. The rearrangement links TRBV2 to TRBJ1-2, with 9 bases lining up with TRBD1. V was pared by 2 bases and J by 4 bases, with 2 bases of the junction left unmatched. CDR1 is SNHLY and CDR2 is FYNNEI in the germline V gene. The CDR3 totals 14 residues. CDR3: CASSEQGQGYGYTF. DNA of the CDR3: TGTGCCAGCAGTGAACAGGGACAGGGCTATGGCTACACCTTC. The whole variable domain, remainder taken from reference TRBV2 and TRBJ1-2, is EPEVTQTPSHQVTQMGQEVILRCVPISNHLYFYWYRQILGQKVEFLVSFYNNEISEKSEIFDDQFSVERPDGSNFTLKIRSTKLEDSAMYFCASSEQGQGYGYTFGSGTRLTVV.

V gene TRBV10-3 combines with J gene TRBJ2-3; 9 bases agree with TRBD1. This CDR3 comprises 16 residues. The V gene end was trimmed by 4 bases and the J gene end by 2 bases; junction bases not matched to a gene: 7. Germline CDR1 and CDR2: ENHRY and SYGVKD. CDR3 bases: TGTGCCATCAGTGCCGGGGGACAGGGCGCCACAGATACGCAGTATTTT. This gives the protein CAISAGGQGATDTQYF.

V and J are TRBV18 and TRBJ2-3; possibly TRBD2 for D (5 bases). Trimming left V 5 bases short and J 5 bases short, with 11 bases between. This CDR3 spans 13 amino acids. From germline, CDR1 is KGHSH and CDR2 LQKENI. CDR3 protein: CASSEVAKDTQYF. The CDR3 DNA is TGTGCCAGCTCAGAGGTAGCGAAAGATACGCAGTATTTT.

In regard to this clone: The identical CDR3 is also encoded by other nucleotide sequences in the sample. This rearrangement joins TRBV5-4 to TRBJ2-2; D perhaps matches TRBD1 (6 bases). Germline assignment: CDR1 SGHNT and CDR2 YYREEE (reference sequence). The CDR3 consists of 14 residues. Trimming took off 3 bases at V and 5 bases at J, with 11 bases between the two ends. CDR3 residues: CASSSQGSTGELFF. Written as DNA, the CDR3 is TGTGCCAGCAGCTCCCAGGGGAGTACCGGGGAGCTGTTTTTT.

The chain recombines TRBV14 with TRBJ1-2, with 8 nucleotides matching TRBD1. Germline V gives CDR1 SGHDN, CDR2 FVKESK. This CDR3 has 15 residues. V gave up 4 bases and J gave up 2 bases; unmatched junction bases: 6. CDR3 nucleotides: TGTGCCAGCAGCCCCGGACAGGGAGGAAACTATGGCTACACCTTC. It yields the protein CASSPGQGGNYGYTF.

The chain has TRBV6-1 and TRBJ2-3; TRBD1 agrees at 12 bases. The CDR3 contains 16 residues. Germline trimming cut 4 bases from V and 5 bases from J; bases unmatched to any gene: 7. The germline CDR1 and CDR2 sequences are MNHNS and SASEGT. CDR3 nucleotide sequence: TGTGCCAGCAGTGCTGACGGGACAGGGGGCGGAGATACGCAGTATTTT. It encodes CASSADGTGGGDTQYF.

The chain links TRBV6-1 to TRBJ1-5; a weak D match, TRBD1 (6 bases). The germline CDR1 and CDR2 sequences are MNHNS and SASEGT. The CDR3 is 14 residues long. V lost 4 bases and J 6 bases, leaving 13 bases between the germline ends. Written as DNA, the CDR3 is TGTGCCAGCAGTGGAGGGGGGCCGGGTCAGCCCCAGCATTTT. Translation gives CASSGGGPGQPQHF.

V gene TRBV28 combines with J gene TRBJ1-5; tentative D call: TRBD1 (6 bases). V shed 10 bases and J shed 4 bases, with 17 bases lying between them. The CDR3 has 14 amino acids. Germline CDR1 and CDR2: MDHEN and SYDVKM. CDR3 sequence reads: CATTPDSLNQPQHF. In DNA, the CDR3 is TGTGCCACCACCCCGGACAGCTTAAATCAGCCCCAGCATTTT.

The chain uses TRBV2 and TRBJ1-2; 10 nucleotides agree with TRBD1. The germline CDR1 and CDR2 sequences are SNHLY and FYNNEI. Unmatched junction bases numbered 9, after V lost 7 bases and J lost 4 bases. The CDR3 spans 15 residues. DNA of the CDR3: TGTGCCAGCAAGACGGACAGGGGGGAATTCTATGGCTACACCTTC. Its translation is CASKTDRGEFYGYTF.

This chain connects TRBV7-2 to TRBJ2-5, with D possibly called TRBD1 or TRBD2 (5 bases each). Trimming removed 4 bases at V and 5 bases at J, with 20 bases between. Germline V gene sequence: CDR1 SGHTA, CDR2 FQGNSA. The CDR3 contains 16 residues. The CDR3 coding sequence is TGTGCCAGCAGCTCACTGGGACCGCAGGCCCTGGAGACCCAGTACTTC. It translates to CASSSLGPQALETQYF.

The chain couples TRBV7-2 to TRBJ2-1; D might be TRBD2 (6 bases). This CDR3 is 15 amino acids long. V was pared by 5 bases and J by 8 bases, with 19 bases between. Germline V lookup: CDR1 SGHTA, CDR2 FQGNSA. CDR3 amino acids: CASSTRGTGIYEQFF. CDR3 sequence (DNA): TGTGCCAGCAGCACCCGCGGGACGGGTATCTATGAGCAGTTCTTC.

The J gene is TRBJ1-1, the V gene TRBV2; TRBD1 is a possible D gene (6 bases). This CDR3 comprises 15 residues. V lost 6 bases to trimming and J lost 4 bases, with 18 bases between them. The germline gives CDR1 SNHLY, CDR2 FYNNEI. CDR3 sequence reads: CASRTRGWGGTEAFF. The CDR3 nucleotides are TGTGCCAGCAGAACCAGGGGCTGGGGCGGCACTGAAGCTTTCTTT.

Notes on this clone: Other DNA sequences from this sample encode an identical CDR3 as well. J is TRBJ1-1 and V is TRBV19, with 8 bases that match TRBD1. Trimming removed 5 bases from V and 2 bases from J; junction bases left unmatched: 4. Germline lookup yields CDR1 LNHDA and CDR2 SQIVND (reference sequence). The CDR3 sequence is 14 residues long. CDR3 nucleotide sequence: TGTGCCAGTAGTTTCGACAGGGGAAACACTGAAGCTTTCTTT. Protein product: CASSFDRGNTEAFF. Variable domain in full (rest from reference TRBV19 and TRBJ1-1): DGGITQSPKYLFRKEGQNVTLSCEQNLNHDAMYWYRQDPGQGLRLIYYSQIVNDFQKGDIAEGYSVSREKKESFPLTVTSAQKNPTAFYLCASSFDRGNTEAFFGQGTRLTVV.

The chain couples TRBV7-2 to TRBJ1-1; D is uncertain. Germline V gene sequence: CDR1 SGHTA, CDR2 FQGNSA. The CDR3 is 14 amino acids. V was trimmed by 1 base and J by 1 base, leaving 7 bases between them. The CDR3 DNA is TGTGCCAGCAGCTTAGTTAATTCGAACACTGAAGCTTTCTTT. This sequence encodes CASSLVNSNTEAFF.

This chain links TRBV10-3 with TRBJ2-3; D not resolved. Trimming removed 4 bases at V and 0 bases at J, with 11 bases between. CDR3 length: 15 amino acids. Germline values: CDR1 ENHRY, CDR2 SYGVKD. In nucleotides, the CDR3 is TGTGCCATCAGTGGAAACGGGTTTAGCACAGATACGCAGTATTTT. This sequence encodes CAISGNGFSTDTQYF.

The chain has TRBV11-2 and TRBJ1-2; D is possibly TRBD1 (5 bases). Trimming shortened V by 0 bases and J by 2 bases, and 7 bases separated the two germline ends. The CDR3 contains 14 residues. In germline, CDR1 is SGHAT, CDR2 FQNNGV. As DNA, the CDR3 is TGTGCCAGCAGCTTAGACCGACAGAACTATGGCTACACCTTC. It yields the protein CASSLDRQNYGYTF.

This chain joins TRBV4-1 and TRBJ2-5; 8 nucleotides match TRBD1. Germline-derived CDR1 and CDR2 are MGHRA and YSYEKL. There are 17 residues in the CDR3. Unmatched junction bases numbered 10, after V lost 2 bases and J lost 2 bases. Here the CDR3 reads CASSQFQGAREQETQYF. CDR3 nucleotide sequence: TGCGCCAGCAGCCAATTCCAGGGGGCGAGGGAACAAGAGACCCAGTACTTC.

This clone has only one observation. The genes are TRBV27 and TRBJ2-7; possible D gene TRBD1, 6 bases. V lost 4 bases and J lost 6, with 19 bases in between. The CDR3 runs to 15 residues. The germline CDR1 and CDR2 sequences are MNHEY and SMNVEV (reference sequence). The CDR3: CASSSAGTSRFEQYF. The CDR3 nucleotides are TGTGCCAGCAGTTCGGCCGGGACATCCCGCTTCGAGCAGTACTTC.

This clone was picked up one time. The rearrangement joins TRBV7-9 to TRBJ1-2; D uncertain. This CDR3 has 18 residues. Trimming shortened V by 4 bases and J by 2 bases, and 23 bases separated the two germline ends. In germline, CDR1 is SEHNR, CDR2 FQNEAQ (reference sequence). The CDR3 loop reads CASSSQRDGPAMNYGYTF. The CDR3 DNA follows: TGTGCCAGCAGCTCCCAGAGGGATGGGCCAGCTATGAACTATGGCTACACCTTC.

The count of this clone is one. The genes are TRBV20-1 and TRBJ2-5, with unresolved D. Germline CDR1 and CDR2: DFQATT and SNEGSKA (reference sequence). The germline V and J ends were trimmed by 4 bases and 6 bases, with 6 bases remaining between them. This CDR3 is built from 10 residues. This chain's CDR3 is CSAKTQTQYF. CDR3 nucleotides: TGCAGTGCTAAAACGCAGACCCAGTACTTC.

The rearrangement uses TRBV6-6 and TRBJ1-1; maybe TRBD1 (6 bases). Germline V CDR1 and CDR2: MNHNY, SVGAGI (reference sequence). Trimming pared 6 bases from V and 0 bases from J, leaving 17 bases between. The CDR3 totals 16 residues. The CDR3: CASSSRGRGMNTEAFF. DNA of the CDR3: TGTGCCAGCAGCTCTCGGGGCAGGGGCATGAACACTGAAGCTTTCTTT.

Worth noting for this clone: Distinct nucleotide sequences in the sample also encode this CDR3. This chain joins TRBV18 and TRBJ2-7; 7 bases are a match to TRBD2. Looked up from germline, CDR1 is KGHSH and CDR2 is LQKENI. The CDR3 covers 13 residues. V lost 3 bases and J lost 5; bases outside the gene matches: 4. As DNA, the CDR3 is TGTGCCAGCTCACCTCTGGCGGGGGACGAGCAGTACTTC. Translation gives CASSPLAGDEQYF.

CDR3 in amino acids: CASSAYPAGASTDTQYF. CDR3 bases: TGTGCCAGCAGCGCGTACCCAGCGGGGGCTAGCACAGATACGCAGTATTTT. The V and J genes are TRBV9 and TRBJ2-3; 8 nucleotides match TRBD2. J lost 0 bases, V lost 3 bases, and 9 bases had no gene match. Germline CDR1 is SGDLS and CDR2 is YYNGEE. The CDR3 has 17 residues. The variable domain in full, with the rest retrieved from reference TRBV9 and TRBJ2-3, is DSGVTQTPKHLITATGQRVTLRCSPRSGDLSVYWYQQSLDQGLQFLIQYYNGEERAKGNILERFSAQQFPDLHSELNLSSLELGDSALYFCASSAYPAGASTDTQYFGPGTRLTVL.

V is TRBV5-1 and J is TRBJ2-2, with TRBD1 matching 9 bases. The ends lost 4 bases at V and 5 bases at J; junction bases unmatched: 6. Germline lookup yields CDR1 SGHRS and CDR2 YFSETQ. There are 15 residues in the CDR3. CDR3 loop: CASSNRQGGTGELFF. In DNA form, the CDR3 reads TGCGCCAGCAGCAATCGACAGGGGGGAACCGGGGAGCTGTTTTTT.

A few counts support this clone. The sample has other DNA sequences that encode this CDR3 too. This chain links TRBV2 with TRBJ1-1; D unresolved. This CDR3 contains 11 residues. The V end was cut by 7 bases, the J end by 1 base, with 4 bases between. Germline V CDR1 and CDR2: SNHLY, FYNNEI. CDR3 bases: TGTGCCAGCACCGGGAACACTGAAGCTTTCTTT. Translated, it gives CASTGNTEAFF.

This chain joins TRBV5-4 and TRBJ2-2; tentatively, D is TRBD1 (6 bases). Deletions cut 7 bases from V and 4 bases from J, with 17 bases between. This CDR3 region has 15 residues. CDR1 SGHNT and CDR2 YYREEE come from the germline V gene (reference sequence). Here the CDR3 DNA reads TGTGCCAGCGGGGGTGGGGGCCGGACCACCGGGGAGCTGTTTTTT. It is translated as CASGGGGRTTGELFF. Full variable domain (remainder filled in from reference TRBV5-4 and TRBJ2-2): ETGVTQSPTHLIKTRGQQVTLRCSSQSGHNTVSWYQQALGQGPQFIFQYYREEENGRGNFPPRFSGLQFPNYSSELNVNALELDDSALYLCASGGGGRTTGELFFGEGSRLTVL.

The chain employs TRBV10-3 and TRBJ2-7; D call uncertain. This CDR3 region has 12 residues. With 9 bases removed from V and 0 bases from J, the gap between germline ends came to 9 bases. Germline-derived CDR1 and CDR2 are ENHRY and SYGVKD. The CDR3, as DNA: TGTGCCATTGGGCGGAGCTCCTACGAGCAGTACTTC. Translated, it gives CAIGRSSYEQYF.